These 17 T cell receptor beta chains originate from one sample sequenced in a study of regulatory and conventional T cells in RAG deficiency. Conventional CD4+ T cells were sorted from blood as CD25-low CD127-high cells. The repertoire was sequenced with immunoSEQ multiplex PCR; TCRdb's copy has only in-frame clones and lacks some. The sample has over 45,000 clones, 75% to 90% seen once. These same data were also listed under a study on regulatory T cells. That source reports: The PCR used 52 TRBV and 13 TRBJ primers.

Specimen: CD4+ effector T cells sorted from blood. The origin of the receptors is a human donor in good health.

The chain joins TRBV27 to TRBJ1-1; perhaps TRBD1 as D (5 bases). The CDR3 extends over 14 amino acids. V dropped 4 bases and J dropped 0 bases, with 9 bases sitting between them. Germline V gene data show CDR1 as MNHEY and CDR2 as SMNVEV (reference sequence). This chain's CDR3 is CASSSGVMNTEAFF. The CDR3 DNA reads TGTGCCAGCAGTTCGGGGGTTATGAACACTGAAGCTTTCTTT.

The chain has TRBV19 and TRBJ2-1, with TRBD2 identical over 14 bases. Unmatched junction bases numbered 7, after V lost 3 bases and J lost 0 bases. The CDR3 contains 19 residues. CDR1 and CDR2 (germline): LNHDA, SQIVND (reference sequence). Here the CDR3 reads CASSIGLAGGTSSYNEQFF. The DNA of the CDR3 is TGTGCCAGTAGTATCGGACTAGCGGGGGGCACCAGCTCCTACAATGAGCAGTTCTTC.

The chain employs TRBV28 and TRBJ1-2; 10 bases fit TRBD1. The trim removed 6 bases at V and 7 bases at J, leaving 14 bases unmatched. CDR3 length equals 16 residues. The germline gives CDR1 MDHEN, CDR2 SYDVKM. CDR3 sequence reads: CASSLGGQGHIGGYTF. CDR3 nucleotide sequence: TGTGCCAGCAGCCTAGGGGGACAGGGGCATATCGGTGGCTACACCTTC.

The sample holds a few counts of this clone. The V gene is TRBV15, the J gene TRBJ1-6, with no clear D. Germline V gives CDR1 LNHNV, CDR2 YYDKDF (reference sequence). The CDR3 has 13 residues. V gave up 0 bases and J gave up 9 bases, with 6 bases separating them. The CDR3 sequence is CATSRDPPSPLHF. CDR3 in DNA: TGTGCCACCAGCAGAGATCCCCCTTCACCCCTCCACTTT.

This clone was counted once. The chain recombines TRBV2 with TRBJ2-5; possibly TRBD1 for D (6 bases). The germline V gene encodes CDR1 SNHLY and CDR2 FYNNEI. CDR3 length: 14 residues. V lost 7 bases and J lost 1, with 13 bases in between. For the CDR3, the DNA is TGTGCCAGCATCCGACCAGGGGTCCAAGAGACCCAGTACTTC. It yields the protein CASIRPGVQETQYF.

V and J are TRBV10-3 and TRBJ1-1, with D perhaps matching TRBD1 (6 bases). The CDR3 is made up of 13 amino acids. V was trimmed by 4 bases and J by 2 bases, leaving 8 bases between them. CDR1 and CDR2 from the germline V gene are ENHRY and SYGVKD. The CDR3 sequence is CAISGTVNTEAFF. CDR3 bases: TGTGCCATCAGTGGGACAGTCAACACTGAAGCTTTCTTT.

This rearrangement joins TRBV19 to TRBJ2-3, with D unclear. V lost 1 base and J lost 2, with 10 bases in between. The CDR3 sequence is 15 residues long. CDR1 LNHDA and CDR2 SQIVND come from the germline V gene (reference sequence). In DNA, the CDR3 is TGTGCCAGTAGTATAGGTCAACAGCCCACAGATACGCAGTATTTT. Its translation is CASSIGQQPTDTQYF.

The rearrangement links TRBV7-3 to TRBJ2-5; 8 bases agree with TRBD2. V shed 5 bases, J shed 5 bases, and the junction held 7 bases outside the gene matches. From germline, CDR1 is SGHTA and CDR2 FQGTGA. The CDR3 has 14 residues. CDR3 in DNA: TGTGCCAGCAGCCCCGGGGGGGTTAGGGAGACCCAGTACTTC. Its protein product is CASSPGGVRETQYF.

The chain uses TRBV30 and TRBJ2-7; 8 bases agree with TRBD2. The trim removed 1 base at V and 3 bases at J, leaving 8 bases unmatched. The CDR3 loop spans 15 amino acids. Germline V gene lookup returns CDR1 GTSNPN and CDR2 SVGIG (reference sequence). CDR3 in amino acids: CAWSDRGSGGYEQYF. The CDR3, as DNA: TGTGCCTGGAGTGACCGCGGCAGCGGGGGCTACGAGCAGTACTTC.

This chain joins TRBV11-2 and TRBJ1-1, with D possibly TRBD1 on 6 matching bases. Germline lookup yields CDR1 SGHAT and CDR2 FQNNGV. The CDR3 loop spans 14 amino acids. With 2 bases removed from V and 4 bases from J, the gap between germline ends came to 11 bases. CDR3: CASSLLGGGTEAFF. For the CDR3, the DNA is TGTGCCAGCAGCTTACTGGGGGGCGGCACTGAAGCTTTCTTT.

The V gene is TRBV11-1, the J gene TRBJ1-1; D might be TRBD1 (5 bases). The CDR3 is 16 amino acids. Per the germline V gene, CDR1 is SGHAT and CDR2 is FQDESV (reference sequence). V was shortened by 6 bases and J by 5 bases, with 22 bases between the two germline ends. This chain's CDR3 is CASRSRISGTGTEAFF. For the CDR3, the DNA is TGTGCCAGCAGGTCCCGAATTTCCGGGACCGGTACTGAAGCTTTCTTT.

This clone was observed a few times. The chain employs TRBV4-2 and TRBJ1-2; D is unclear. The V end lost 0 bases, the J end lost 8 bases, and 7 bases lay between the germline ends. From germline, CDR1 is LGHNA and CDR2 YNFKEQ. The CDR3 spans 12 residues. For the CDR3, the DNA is TGTGCCAGCAGCCAAGATAATGGCGGCTACACCTTC. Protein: CASSQDNGGYTF.

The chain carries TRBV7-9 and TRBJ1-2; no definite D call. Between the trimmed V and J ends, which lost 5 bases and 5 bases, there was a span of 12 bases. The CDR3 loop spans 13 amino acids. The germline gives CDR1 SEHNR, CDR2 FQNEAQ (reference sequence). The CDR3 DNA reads TGTGCCAGCAGCCCGTTTAAAGGGTATGGCTACACCTTC. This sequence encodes CASSPFKGYGYTF.

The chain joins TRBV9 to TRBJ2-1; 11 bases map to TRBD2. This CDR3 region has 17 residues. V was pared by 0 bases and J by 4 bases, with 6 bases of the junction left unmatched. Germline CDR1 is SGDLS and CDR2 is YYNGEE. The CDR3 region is CASSVARLAGTYNEQFF. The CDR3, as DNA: TGTGCCAGCAGCGTAGCTCGACTAGCGGGGACATACAATGAGCAGTTCTTC.

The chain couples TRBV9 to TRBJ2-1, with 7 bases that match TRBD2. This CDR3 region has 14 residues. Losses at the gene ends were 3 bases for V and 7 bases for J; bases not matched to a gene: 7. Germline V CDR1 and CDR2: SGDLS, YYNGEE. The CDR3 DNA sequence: TGTGCCAGCAGCGGCGGGAGTCCCGTGAATGAGCAGTTCTTC. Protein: CASSGGSPVNEQFF.

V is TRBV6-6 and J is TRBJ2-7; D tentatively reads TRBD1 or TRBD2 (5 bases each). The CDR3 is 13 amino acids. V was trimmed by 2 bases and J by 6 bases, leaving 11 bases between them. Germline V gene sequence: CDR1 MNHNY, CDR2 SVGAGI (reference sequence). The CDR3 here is CASSYEAGSEQYF. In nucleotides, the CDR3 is TGTGCCAGCAGTTACGAAGCAGGGAGCGAGCAGTACTTC.

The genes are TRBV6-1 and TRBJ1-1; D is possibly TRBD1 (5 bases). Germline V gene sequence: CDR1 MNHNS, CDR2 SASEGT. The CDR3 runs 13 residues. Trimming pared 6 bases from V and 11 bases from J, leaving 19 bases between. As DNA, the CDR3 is TGTGCCAGCAGCGGGGCGAGGGTGACGGGGGCTTTCTTT. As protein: CASSGARVTGAFF.